This is a list of T cell receptor beta chains from one sample in a study of vaccination and CD4 T cells after COVID-19. Antigen specificity for these receptors is unknown. Using its own MiXCR run on the PCR reads, TCRdb lists one record per CDR3 protein. The table has some 20,000 distinct CDR3 sequences, 67% seen once; the top ten hold less than 10%. The source material was CD4+ T cells from blood, cultured in vitro. The receptors come from a human donor who had recovered from COVID-19. Each CDR3 is given with its conserved first and last residue. The D gene is left open where the match is weak. Not all rows give a size; the values are once, few, many and, for expanded clones, a class.

TRBV7-2	-	TRBJ2-1	-	CASSSRYHEQFF	TGTGCCAGCAGCTCTCGCTACCATGAGCAGTTCTTC
TRBV15	-	TRBJ2-7	once	CATSRDLFVVGGSYEQYF	TGTGCCACCAGCAGAGATCTGTTTGTCGTAGGGGGCTCCTACGAGCAGTACTTC
TRBV7-2	TRBD1	TRBJ1-5	few	CASSFGDRGSEPQHF	TGTGCCAGCAGCTTCGGGGACAGGGGAAGTGAGCCCCAGCATTTT
TRBV7-9	TRBD2	TRBJ2-7	-	CASSLRGREGAYEQYF	TGTGCCAGCAGCTTACGGGGGCGGGAGGGGGCCTACGAGCAGTACTTC
TRBV5-4	-	TRBJ1-6	-	CASSRDAGSYNSPLHF	TGTGCCAGCAGCCGGGACGCCGGATCCTATAATTCACCCCTCCACTTT
TRBV6-1	TRBD1	TRBJ1-2	-	CASKDGQGAAYGYTF	TGTGCCAGCAAAGACGGACAGGGGGCTGCATATGGCTACACCTTC
TRBV11-3	TRBD1	TRBJ1-2	-	CASSPPPSPQGANYGYTF	TGTGCCAGCAGCCCCCCCCCCTCCCCGCAGGGGGCGAACTATGGCTACACCTTC
TRBV20-1	-	TRBJ2-7	few	CSASASHEQYF	TGCAGTGCTAGTGCTAGCCACGAGCAGTACTTC
TRBV12-3/TRBV12-4	-	TRBJ1-6	-	CASSFRVEGSPLHF	TGTGCCAGCAGTTTCAGGGTTGAGGGATCACCCCTCCACTTT
TRBV20-1	TRBD2	TRBJ2-2	-	CSAPRSGRTNTGELFF	TGCAGTGCTCCCCGTAGCGGGAGGACGAACACCGGGGAGCTGTTTTTT
TRBV6-1	TRBD2	TRBJ2-5	-	CASSPFTSGLETQYF	TGTGCCAGCAGCCCTTTTACTAGCGGGTTAGAGACCCAGTACTTC
TRBV6-1	TRBD1	TRBJ1-5	few	CASKGANQPQHF	TGTGCCAGCAAGGGGGCTAATCAGCCCCAGCATTTT
TRBV24-1	TRBD1	TRBJ2-3	-	CATSEGGQGSTDTQYF	TGTGCCACCAGTGAGGGGGGACAGGGCTCCACAGATACGCAGTATTTT
TRBV24-1	-	TRBJ1-2	-	CATGTTGGYTF	TGTGCCACCGGAACTACGGGGGGCTACACCTTC
TRBV20-1	TRBD2	TRBJ2-3	-	CSASPTSGRSAQYF	TGCAGTGCTAGCCCGACTAGCGGGAGGAGCGCGCAGTATTTT
TRBV10-3	-	TRBJ1-2	-	CAISARQSYGYTF	TGTGCCATCAGTGCGAGGCAGTCCTATGGCTACACCTTC
TRBV6-1	-	TRBJ1-6	-	CASSEARPESSYNSPLHF	TGTGCCAGCAGTGAAGCGCGGCCGGAGAGCTCCTATAATTCACCCCTCCACTTT
TRBV24-1	TRBD1	TRBJ2-5	-	CATSDWTGVEETQYF	TGTGCCACCAGTGACTGGACAGGGGTGGAGGAGACCCAGTACTTC
TRBV6-5	-	TRBJ1-1	once	CASSYGTTFPEAFF	TGTGCCAGCAGTTACGGGACAACGTTCCCTGAAGCTTTCTTT
TRBV19	-	TRBJ2-2	-	CASRDGQNTGELFF	TGTGCCAGTCGGGACGGTCAAAACACCGGGGAGCTGTTTTTT
TRBV6-2/TRBV6-3	-	TRBJ1-1	few	CASSRRNWGTEAFF	TGTGCCAGCAGCCGACGTAATTGGGGCACTGAAGCTTTCTTT
TRBV5-6	-	TRBJ1-5	-	CASSPSGLKTSNQPQHF	TGTGCCAGCAGCCCGTCGGGCTTGAAAACTAGCAATCAGCCCCAGCATTTT
TRBV24-1	TRBD2	TRBJ2-5	-	CATSDPSGRTETQYF	TGTGCCACCAGTGACCCAAGCGGGAGGACGGAGACCCAGTACTTC
TRBV7-2	-	TRBJ1-2	few	CASSLSDQRGYTF	TGTGCCAGCAGCTTATCGGATCAGCGTGGCTACACCTTC
TRBV20-1	-	TRBJ1-2	-	CSARRQTNYGYTF	TGCAGTGCTAGAAGACAAACTAACTATGGCTACACCTTC
TRBV30	TRBD2	TRBJ2-3	few	CALGTSGNTDTQYF	TGTGCCTTAGGGACTAGCGGGAACACAGATACGCAGTATTTT